These 14 T cell receptor beta chains originate from one sample sequenced in a study of cytotoxic CD8 clonotypes in ibrutinib-treated CLL. Assay used: immunoSEQ multiplex PCR; TCRdb lists only in-frame clones, some missing. The repertoire holds 40,000 to 60,000 clones, with approximately 51% as singletons. The sequencing here drew on PBMCs, taken after 12 months of ibrutinib treatment. These receptors all stem from a human donor with chronic lymphocytic leukemia.

This clone has only one observation. The chain carries TRBV7-2 and TRBJ2-5, with D possibly matching TRBD1 (5 bases). Trimming cost V 1 base and J 1 base, with 10 bases left between them. Per germline, CDR1 SGHTA and CDR2 FQGNSA. The CDR3 has 15 amino acids. Written as DNA, the CDR3 is TGTGCCAGCAGCTTAGTCTGGGGCTTCCAAGAGACCCAGTACTTC. Residues: CASSLVWGFQETQYF.

A note on this clone: The same CDR3 is also encoded by other DNA sequences in this sample. The chain carries TRBV30 and TRBJ1-3, with D possibly TRBD1 on 6 matching bases. CDR1 GTSNPN and CDR2 SVGIG come from the germline V gene (reference sequence). The CDR3 runs 14 residues. Trimming shortened V by 0 bases and J by 3 bases, and 9 bases separated the two germline ends. This CDR3 reads CAWSVQGGGNTIYF. As DNA, the CDR3 is TGTGCCTGGAGTGTACAGGGAGGTGGAAACACCATATATTTT.

This clone was recorded a few times. The rearrangement links TRBV6-1 to TRBJ2-3, with D tentatively TRBD2 (6 bases). The CDR3 totals 15 residues. The V gene lost 4 bases and the J gene lost 3 bases, with 14 bases spanning the gap. Germline-derived CDR1 and CDR2 are MNHNS and SASEGT. CDR3 nucleotide sequence: TGTGCCAGCAGTGGGAGGGCCATGAGGACAGATACGCAGTATTTT. Translating gives CASSGRAMRTDTQYF.

This rearrangement joins TRBV29-1 to TRBJ2-7; either TRBD1 or TRBD2 may fit D (6 bases each). The V end was cut by 6 bases, the J end by 5 bases, with 17 bases between. The CDR3 length is 13 residues. The germline CDR1 and CDR2 sequences are SQVTM and ANQGSEA. The CDR3 DNA follows: TGCAGCGTCGCTCGAGGGGGGACCGACGAGCAGTACTTC. This encodes CSVARGGTDEQYF.

The chain combines TRBV5-1 with TRBJ2-2, with D perhaps being TRBD1 or TRBD2 (5 bases each). Looked up from germline, CDR1 is SGHRS and CDR2 is YFSETQ. This CDR3 has 15 residues. The V end lost 5 bases, the J end lost 0 bases, and 11 bases lay between the germline ends. CDR3 amino acids: CASRPGRTNTGELFF. Written as DNA, the CDR3 is TGCGCCAGCAGGCCGGGACGGACGAACACCGGGGAGCTGTTTTTT.

This clone was detected a few times. The V call is TRBV10-2, the J call TRBJ1-6, with D uncertain. The V end lost 3 bases, the J end lost 6 bases, and 15 bases lay between the germline ends. The CDR3 runs 16 residues. Germline V gene data show CDR1 as WSHSY and CDR2 as SAAADI. The CDR3 DNA sequence: TGCGCCAGCAGTGAACTTCCTACTGTGGCTAATTCACCCCTCCACTTT. It translates to CASSELPTVANSPLHF.

The V and J genes are TRBV2 and TRBJ1-2; the D gene is possibly TRBD1 (6 bases). Trimming took off 8 bases at V and 7 bases at J, with 20 bases between the two ends. In germline, CDR1 is SNHLY, CDR2 FYNNEI. The CDR3 contains 14 residues. The chain's CDR3 is CASSPQGLARGYTF. The CDR3 DNA reads as TGTGCCAGCTCTCCGCAGGGGTTGGCACGTGGCTACACCTTC.

J is TRBJ1-1 and V is TRBV20-1; 7 nucleotides align to TRBD1. Germline V lookup: CDR1 DFQATT, CDR2 SNEGSKA (reference sequence). CDR3 length: 11 amino acids. V shed 7 bases, J shed 8 bases, and the junction held 7 bases outside the gene matches. CDR3 sequence reads: CSGLGGGEAFF. The DNA of the CDR3 is TGCAGTGGCCTGGGAGGGGGCGAAGCTTTCTTT.

The chain couples TRBV7-2 to TRBJ2-1, with D unresolved. The CDR3 covers 12 residues. Per the germline V gene, CDR1 is SGHTA and CDR2 is FQGNSA. Trimming left V 4 bases short and J 9 bases short, with 10 bases between. CDR3 nucleotide sequence: TGTGCCAGCAGCTGGTGGGGATCTGAGCAGTTCTTC. Protein product: CASSWWGSEQFF.

The rearrangement uses TRBV7-2 and TRBJ2-7, with D possibly being TRBD2 (5 bases). Germline lookup yields CDR1 SGHTA and CDR2 FQGNSA. This CDR3 spans 15 amino acids. V dropped 0 bases and J dropped 0 bases, with 9 bases sitting between them. DNA for the CDR3: TGTGCCAGCAGCTTAGCGGTAGGGAGCTCCTACGAGCAGTACTTC. Protein product: CASSLAVGSSYEQYF.

The table lists this clone with a count of one. The rearrangement joins TRBV28 to TRBJ2-4; 7 nucleotides align to TRBD1. After removal of 2 bases from V and 4 bases from J, the junction contained 2 bases not matched to a gene. CDR1 and CDR2 (germline): MDHEN, SYDVKM. The CDR3 spans 14 residues. CDR3 in DNA: TGTGCCAGCAGTTTACCGGGACAGAAAAACATTCAGTACTTC. Encoded protein: CASSLPGQKNIQYF.

J is TRBJ1-6 and V is TRBV30, with TRBD1 matching over 7 bases. The germline gives CDR1 GTSNPN, CDR2 SVGIG (reference sequence). CDR3 length: 17 residues. With V trimmed by 4 bases and J by 4 bases, 13 bases remained unmatched. The CDR3 loop reads CAWNDREGLGYNSPLHF. The DNA for the CDR3 is TGTGCCTGGAATGACAGGGAAGGTTTGGGATATAATTCACCCCTCCACTTT.

Turning to this clone: The germline gene is not matched at one end of the junction; a read error may be the cause. This chain joins TRBV6-1 and TRBJ2-2; D is ambiguous. CDR1 is MNHNS, CDR2 SASEGT, per germline. The CDR3 loop spans 12 amino acids. CDR3 amino acids: CASSGAPPRAVF. The CDR3 nucleotides read TGTGCCAGCAGTGGGGCCCCGCCGAGAGCTGTTTTT.

The CDR3 here is CASRWTGGRDEQFF. DNA for the CDR3: TGCGCCAGCAGGTGGACAGGGGGTAGGGATGAGCAGTTCTTC. J is TRBJ2-1 and V is TRBV5-1; 10 nucleotides agree with TRBD1. This CDR3 region has 14 residues. Trimming at V came to 5 bases and at J to 8 bases, leaving 7 bases not matched to a gene. Germline assignment: CDR1 SGHRS and CDR2 YFSETQ.